The 25 T cell receptor beta chains below come from one sample, sequenced in a study of blood T cell repertoires in COVID-19. Assay used: immunoSEQ multiplex PCR; TCRdb lists only in-frame clones, some missing. This table has 250,000 to 300,000 clones, 75% to 90% appearing once. Sequenced: peripheral blood. The receptors were gathered from a woman aged 55-70 years with acute or convalescent COVID-19.

The chain uses TRBV21-1 and TRBJ2-7; TRBD1 reflects the table's D call only, with no check against the DNA. TRBV21-1 is a pseudogene. The CDR3 sequence is 13 residues long. The CDR3 protein is CATRGQGIDEQYF. The CDR3 nucleotides read TGTGCCACTAGGGGACAGGGGATTGACGAGCAGTACTTC.

The genes are TRBV30 and TRBJ1-2; TRBD1 matches 9 bases. V gave up 0 bases and J gave up 6 bases; unmatched junction bases: 11. The CDR3 has 16 amino acids. Germline V CDR1 and CDR2: GTSNPN, SVGIG (reference sequence). CDR3 region: CAWSVGGQGISHGYTF. The DNA for the CDR3 is TGTGCCTGGAGTGTTGGAGGACAGGGGATTTCTCATGGCTACACCTTC. Filled out from reference TRBV30 and TRBJ1-2, the complete variable domain reads SQTIHQWPATLVQPVGSPLSLECTVEGTSNPNLYWYRQAAGRGLQLLFYSVGIGQISSEVPQNLSASRPQDRQFILSSKKLLLSDSGFYLCAWSVGGQGISHGYTFGSGTRLTVV.

The chain is built from TRBV18 and TRBJ2-5; 15 nucleotides agree with TRBD2. The germline CDR1 and CDR2 sequences are KGHSH and LQKENI. Losses at the gene ends were 4 bases for V and 1 base for J; bases not matched to a gene: 7. The CDR3 contains 18 residues. The CDR3 spells CASSLRTSGRGRQETQYF. Here the CDR3 DNA reads TGTGCCAGCTCACTCCGGACTAGCGGGAGGGGTCGCCAAGAGACCCAGTACTTC.

The chain has TRBV2 and TRBJ1-4; 11 bases agree with TRBD1. Germline V gene data show CDR1 as SNHLY and CDR2 as FYNNEI. CDR3 size: 16 residues. Unmatched junction bases numbered 8, after V lost 5 bases and J lost 6 bases. CDR3 coding DNA: TGTGCCAGCAGTCGGGACAGGGGGGTCGTCGATGAAAAACTGTTTTTT. Translating it yields CASSRDRGVVDEKLFF.

The rearrangement uses TRBV20-1 and TRBJ1-1; 8 bases line up with TRBD1. V lost 5 bases, J lost 7 bases, and 3 bases stayed unmatched. The CDR3 is 11 residues long. Germline CDR1 reads DFQATT; CDR2 reads SNEGSKA (reference sequence). The CDR3 region has the DNA TGCAGTGCTGGACAGGGAGTTGAAGCTTTCTTT. Translating it yields CSAGQGVEAFF.

The J gene is TRBJ1-5, the V gene TRBV18; D call uncertain. The CDR3 is 13 amino acids. V lost 3 bases and J 5 bases, leaving 8 bases between the germline ends. The V gene's germline CDR1 is KGHSH and CDR2 LQKENI. The CDR3 here is CASSPNSDQPQHF. The CDR3 DNA sequence: TGTGCCAGCTCACCCAACTCCGATCAGCCCCAGCATTTT.

The chain carries TRBV9 and TRBJ1-5, with unresolved D. Trimming removed 3 bases from V and 5 bases from J, with 12 bases in between. CDR3 length equals 14 residues. Germline loops: CDR1 SGDLS, CDR2 YYNGEE. The DNA of the CDR3 is TGTGCCAGCAGCGGCCGATCCGAGGATCAGCCCCAGCATTTT. Encoded protein: CASSGRSEDQPQHF.

This chain joins TRBV2 and TRBJ1-2, with D tentatively TRBD1 (6 bases). Germline V gene sequence: CDR1 SNHLY, CDR2 FYNNEI. V gave up 6 bases and J gave up 3 bases, with 8 bases separating them. This CDR3 has 12 amino acids. For the CDR3, the DNA is TGTGCCAGCAGGGACAGACACTATGGCTACACCTTC. Encoded protein: CASRDRHYGYTF.

CDR3 in DNA: TGTGCCACCAGCGGTCGGGACAGGGGCCCCCCCGAGCAGTTCTTC. It specifies CATSGRDRGPPEQFF. The chain employs TRBV15 and TRBJ2-1, with TRBD1 matching over 10 bases. Germline trimming cut 5 bases from V and 10 bases from J; bases unmatched to any gene: 11. Germline CDR1 reads LNHNV; CDR2 reads YYDKDF (reference sequence). The CDR3 has 15 amino acids.

J is TRBJ1-2 and V is TRBV27; 9 bases map to TRBD1. Trimming removed 6 bases from V and 2 bases from J; junction bases left unmatched: 4. This CDR3 region has 14 residues. Germline V CDR1 and CDR2: MNHEY, SMNVEV (reference sequence). CDR3 sequence reads: CASRMGQGNYGYTF. CDR3 coding DNA: TGTGCCAGCAGGATGGGACAGGGCAACTATGGCTACACCTTC.

The rearrangement links TRBV2 to TRBJ2-1, with 13 positions matching TRBD2. The germline V gene encodes CDR1 SNHLY and CDR2 FYNNEI. The CDR3 covers 17 residues. The ends lost 6 bases at V and 8 bases at J; junction bases unmatched: 13. The CDR3: CASSLRRTSGRGDEQFF. In nucleotides, the CDR3 is TGTGCCAGCAGCCTCCGCCGGACTAGCGGGAGAGGGGATGAGCAGTTCTTC.

The chain carries TRBV6-5 and TRBJ1-6, with D possibly matching TRBD1 (5 bases). V gave up 0 bases and J gave up 9 bases, with 12 bases separating them. The germline V gene encodes CDR1 MNHEY and CDR2 SVGAGI. CDR3 size: 15 residues. CDR3 in amino acids: CASSYSEGTASPLHF. The CDR3 DNA sequence: TGTGCCAGCAGTTACTCGGAGGGGACGGCTTCACCCCTCCACTTT.

The V call is TRBV3-1 (or the pseudogene TRBV3-2), the J call TRBJ2-1; 11 bases agree with TRBD2. Germline CDR1 reads LGHDT; CDR2 reads YNNKEL (reference sequence). Trimming at V came to 3 bases and at J to 5 bases, leaving 3 bases not matched to a gene. The CDR3 runs 15 residues. The DNA of the CDR3 is TGTGCCAGCAGCCAGACTAGCGGGGCGAACAATGAGCAGTTCTTC. Translating gives CASSQTSGANNEQFF.

The chain joins TRBV27 to TRBJ1-2; 7 bases match TRBD1. Trimming cost V 6 bases and J 4 bases; bases outside gene matches: 11. The CDR3 contains 15 residues. The germline CDR1 and CDR2 sequences are MNHEY and SMNVEV (reference sequence). The CDR3 here is CASSQPWTGLYGYTF. CDR3 sequence (DNA): TGTGCCAGCAGCCAGCCCTGGACAGGTCTCTATGGCTACACCTTC.

The V gene is TRBV29-1, the J gene TRBJ1-3; 7 bases align to TRBD1. CDR1 SQVTM and CDR2 ANQGSEA come from the germline V gene. This CDR3 has 13 amino acids. Trimming at V came to 7 bases and at J to 0 bases, leaving 3 bases not matched to a gene. The CDR3: CSAGTVSGNTIYF. The CDR3 nucleotides are TGCAGCGCCGGGACAGTCTCTGGAAACACCATATATTTT.

V is TRBV7-8 and J is TRBJ1-4; the D is unclear. CDR1 is SGHVS and CDR2 is FQNEAQ in the germline V gene. This CDR3 has 15 residues. V lost 2 bases and J lost 0, with 7 bases in between. The CDR3 loop reads CASSLRRATNEKLFF. CDR3 sequence (DNA): TGTGCCAGCAGCTTACGTAGAGCAACTAATGAAAAACTGTTTTTT. The full variable domain, rest sourced from reference TRBV7-8 and TRBJ1-4, is GAGVSQSPRYKVAKRGQDVALRCDPISGHVSLFWYQQALGQGPEFLTYFQNEAQLDKSGLPSDRFFAERPEGSVSTLKIQRTQQEDSAVYLCASSLRRATNEKLFFGSGTQLSVL.

This clone was seen just once. The chain joins TRBV19 to TRBJ1-3; tentatively, D is TRBD1 (6 bases). The CDR3 spans 16 residues. CDR1 is LNHDA and CDR2 is SQIVND in the germline V gene (reference sequence). Trimming took off 6 bases at V and 4 bases at J, with 19 bases between the two ends. The CDR3 bases are TGTGCCAGTAGCGTGGGGGCGTCCTTGGCCGGAAACACCATATATTTT. The encoded protein is CASSVGASLAGNTIYF.

The V and J genes are TRBV7-2 and TRBJ1-6, with D possibly TRBD1 on 6 matching bases. Trimming left V 0 bases short and J 13 bases short, with 16 bases between. Per the germline V gene, CDR1 is SGHTA and CDR2 is FQGNSA. This CDR3 has 15 amino acids. The CDR3 region is CASSLAGHRSNPLHF. CDR3 DNA: TGTGCCAGCAGCTTAGCGGGACACCGATCTAACCCCCTCCACTTT.

This sequence joins TRBV5-6 and TRBJ2-5; D is unclear. The V gene lost 6 bases and the J gene lost 1 base, with 13 bases spanning the gap. The CDR3 is 14 residues long. Germline CDR1 SGHDT, CDR2 YYEEEE. CDR3 protein: CASTLRSRQETQYF. The DNA of the CDR3 is TGTGCCAGCACCCTACGGAGCCGCCAAGAGACCCAGTACTTC.

This chain links TRBV21-1 with TRBJ2-1; the table's D gene call, TRBD2, was not cross checked with the DNA. TRBV21-1 is listed as a pseudogene. This CDR3 spans 18 amino acids. The CDR3 nucleotides read TGTGCCAGCAGCAAAACCCCTTCCAGCGGGGAAGATTACAATGAGCAGTTCTTC. This encodes CASSKTPSSGEDYNEQFF.

The V call is TRBV6-2 or TRBV6-3, the J call TRBJ2-7, with 9 bases identical to TRBD1. Per the germline V gene, CDR1 is MNHEY and CDR2 is SVGEGT. The CDR3 spans 18 residues. After removal of 2 bases from V and 0 bases from J, the junction contained 11 bases not matched to a gene. Here the CDR3 DNA reads TGTGCCAGCAGTTACACTCCCGGGACAGGGAGGAGCTCCTACGAGCAGTACTTC. It yields the protein CASSYTPGTGRSSYEQYF.

The chain uses TRBV28 and TRBJ1-1; 9 nucleotides agree with TRBD1. Unmatched junction bases numbered 5, after V lost 7 bases and J lost 2 bases. Germline CDR1 reads MDHEN; CDR2 reads SYDVKM. The CDR3 contains 14 residues. CDR3 nucleotides: TGTGCCAGCAACCTGGGACAGGGAAACACTGAAGCTTTCTTT. This sequence encodes CASNLGQGNTEAFF.

This clone showed up just once. The chain couples TRBV7-9 to TRBJ1-2; TRBD1 is a possible D gene (5 bases). This CDR3 comprises 13 residues. With 5 bases removed from V and 8 bases from J, the gap between germline ends came to 15 bases. CDR1 and CDR2 (germline): SEHNR, FQNEAQ (reference sequence). The CDR3 loop reads CASSAPGLRGYTF. In DNA form, the CDR3 reads TGTGCCAGCAGCGCCCCAGGGTTGAGGGGCTACACCTTC.

This clone was detected a few times. The chain recombines TRBV11-2 with TRBJ2-5; a weak D match, TRBD1 (5 bases). Looked up from germline, CDR1 is SGHAT and CDR2 is FQNNGV. CDR3 size: 13 residues. V lost 5 bases and J lost 3, with 10 bases in between. This chain's CDR3 is CASSAQGKETQYF. As DNA, the CDR3 is TGTGCCAGCAGCGCGCAGGGAAAAGAGACCCAGTACTTC.

In this sample, this clone turned up once. The chain recombines TRBV27 with TRBJ1-3, with TRBD1 identical over 8 bases. With V trimmed by 3 bases and J by 1 base, 17 bases remained unmatched. The CDR3 has 20 amino acids. Germline V gene lookup returns CDR1 MNHEY and CDR2 SMNVEV (reference sequence). CDR3 residues: CASSFLLQGAQPRSGNTIYF. For the CDR3, the DNA is TGTGCCAGCAGTTTCCTCCTCCAGGGGGCCCAACCTAGATCTGGAAACACCATATATTTT.